Listed below are T cell receptor beta chains from one sample, sequenced in a study of cytomegalovirus exposure and HLA in healthy donors. TCRdb's copy holds only in-frame clones and misses some; the assay was immunoSEQ multiplex PCR. Found here are some 110,000 clones, approximately 82% of them singletons; the top ten hold 22%. The sample was PBMCs. Receptors were obtained from a man under 40 in good health and CMV-seropositive. Each CDR3 is given with its conserved first and last residue. D genes are given only for firm matches. The size field is filled for only some rows; it gives once, few, many or a size class.

v_gene,d_gene,j_gene,abundance,CDR3nt,CDR3aa
TRBV13,TRBD2,TRBJ2-3,.,TGTGCCAGCAGCTCCTTCCGGGGACTAGCGGGGGCCTACACAGATACGCAGTATTTT,CASSSFRGLAGAYTDTQYF
TRBV6-6,.,TRBJ2-5,once,TGTGCCAGCAGTTATATGACCGGAGGTCTTGGGGAGACCCAGTACTTC,CASSYMTGGLGETQYF
TRBV19,.,TRBJ1-5,.,TGTGCCAGTACTGATTTTCGGGGGGTAGGCAATCAGCCCCAGCATTTT,CASTDFRGVGNQPQHF
TRBV28,TRBD1,TRBJ1-2,.,TGTGCCAGCAGTGTATTTCGGGGCCCAGGGGGCGGTGGCTACACCTTC,CASSVFRGPGGGGYTF
TRBV10-2,.,TRBJ1-1,.,TGCGCCGCCTCAGAACATGCAACGGGGGGGGACACTGAAGCTTTCTTT,CAASEHATGGDTEAFF
TRBV5-1,.,TRBJ2-5,.,TGCGCCAGCAGACCCGACAGTGGGCAAGAGACCCAGTACTTC,CASRPDSGQETQYF
TRBV5-8,TRBD1,TRBJ1-5,.,TGTGCCAGCAGCTCGACAGGGAGGTCGAATCAGCCCCAGCATTTT,CASSSTGRSNQPQHF
TRBV4-1,.,TRBJ1-1,once,TGCGCCAGCAGCCAAGAGCTTTTGGGCGCTGAAGCTTTCTTT,CASSQELLGAEAFF
TRBV5-4,.,TRBJ2-5,.,TGTGCCAGCAGCTGGGGCGGTAGTCAAGAGACCCAGTACTTC,CASSWGGSQETQYF
TRBV11-3,TRBD2,TRBJ2-1,.,TGTGCCAGCAGCTTAGATGAGACTAGCTTCAGCTCCTACAATGAGCAGTTCTTC,CASSLDETSFSSYNEQFF
TRBV7-9,.,TRBJ1-3,few,TGTGCCAGCAGCTTCGGGAGTTCTGGAAACACCATATATTTT,CASSFGSSGNTIYF
TRBV10-1,TRBD2,TRBJ2-2,.,TGCGCCAGCAGCTTGGGACTAGCGGGAGGTTTCAACACCGGGGAGCTGTTTTTT,CASSLGLAGGFNTGELFF
TRBV18,TRBD1,TRBJ2-5,.,TGTGCCAGCTCACCACCTAGCCCGGACAGGGCTGGGGAGACCCAGTACTTC,CASSPPSPDRAGETQYF
TRBV7-9,TRBD1,TRBJ1-4,few,TGTGCCAGCAGCTCGTTGGGACAGGGGGAAATAAAGGGTCATGAAAAACTGTTTTTT,CASSSLGQGEIKGHEKLFF
TRBV7-2,.,TRBJ2-3,.,TGTGCCAGCAGCTTACAATGGACAGTTAGCACAGATACGCAGTATTTT,CASSLQWTVSTDTQYF
TRBV4-1,.,TRBJ2-2,.,TGCGCCAGCAGCCAAGATCCAGGGTCCGGGGAGCTGTTTTTT,CASSQDPGSGELFF
TRBV18,.,TRBJ1-1,.,TGTGCCAGCAGCGGGGGGCAGGGGAAGAACACTGAAGCTTTCTTT,CASSGGQGKNTEAFF
TRBV5-4,TRBD2,TRBJ2-1,.,TGTGCCAGCAGCTTGGCCCTAGCGGGGAATGAGCAGTTCTTC,CASSLALAGNEQFF
TRBV28,.,TRBJ1-2,.,TGTGCCAGCAGTTTGGTCGATAGCTATGGCTACACCTTC,CASSLVDSYGYTF
TRBV2,TRBD1,TRBJ1-2,.,TGTGCCAGCAGTGGCGGGAACCTTCTACAGGGGGCGCTTGAACGTCACACCTTC,CASSGGNLLQGALERHTF
TRBV29-1,.,TRBJ2-7,.,TGCAGCGTCCTGACAGGAGACATCTACGAGCAGTACTTC,CSVLTGDIYEQYF
TRBV19,TRBD2,TRBJ2-1,.,TGTGCCAGTAGTTTTCTAGCGGGGGGCATTGAGCAGTTCTTC,CASSFLAGGIEQFF
TRBV27,.,TRBJ2-5,.,TGTGCCAGCAGTCTGGCCAGTCTCCAAGAGACCCAGTACTTC,CASSLASLQETQYF
TRBV4-2,.,TRBJ2-3,.,TGTGCCAGCAGCCAAACCGGGGGTAGCGGCCTAACAGATACGCAGTATTTT,CASSQTGGSGLTDTQYF
TRBV7-2,.,TRBJ1-5,.,TGTGCCAGCAGCCCTCAGGCGGGCACATCAACTAGCAATCAGCCCCAGCATTTT,CASSPQAGTSTSNQPQHF
TRBV6-1,.,TRBJ1-2,.,TGTGCCAGCAGTGAATACTTTAACTATGGCTACACCTTC,CASSEYFNYGYTF
TRBV10-3,.,TRBJ2-7,.,TGTGCCATCAGTGCTGAGGGTCCCTACGAGCAGTACTTC,CAISAEGPYEQYF
TRBV19,.,TRBJ2-7,.,TGTGCCAGTAGTGAACAGGTCTCCTACGAGCAGTACTTC,CASSEQVSYEQYF
TRBV5-1,TRBD1,TRBJ1-1,.,TGCGCCAGCAGCTTCGACAGGGGTACCACTGAAGCTTTCTTT,CASSFDRGTTEAFF
TRBV6-6,.,TRBJ1-2,once,TGTGCCAGCGTCAGGACAGTCTCGTATGGCTACACCTTC,CASVRTVSYGYTF
TRBV7-2,TRBD1,TRBJ1-2,.,TGTGCCAGCAGCACAGGGGGATGGGGCTACACCTTC,CASSTGGWGYTF
TRBV5-6,.,TRBJ2-2,.,TGTGCCAGCAGCACTACAGGGTTCACGAACACCGGGGAGCTGTTTTTT,CASSTTGFTNTGELFF
TRBV7-3,.,TRBJ2-7,.,TGTGCCAGCAGCCCACAGCCAGACCCTTCCTACGAGCAGTACTTC,CASSPQPDPSYEQYF
TRBV7-9,.,TRBJ1-6,.,TGTGCCAGCAGCCGCGGGGTCAATTCACCCCTCCACTTT,CASSRGVNSPLHF
TRBV9,.,TRBJ2-7,.,TGTGCCAGCAGCGCCCGGGGGACGCTTGCAGGGGAGCAGTACTTC,CASSARGTLAGEQYF
TRBV5-1,.,TRBJ1-1,once,TGCGCCAGCAGCTTGAATTCAGGGGTAGATGAAGCTTTCTTT,CASSLNSGVDEAFF
TRBV7-6,TRBD1,TRBJ1-6,.,TGTGCCAGCTCTATACAGGGGCAGGGGGCTGGCTCACCCCTCCACTTT,CASSIQGQGAGSPLHF
TRBV7-8,TRBD1,TRBJ1-1,.,TGTGCCAGCAGCCTCACAGGGGGCACTGAAGCTTTCTTT,CASSLTGGTEAFF
TRBV10-3,.,TRBJ2-1,.,TGTGCCATCAGTGAGACCCTAGCAAATGAGCAGTTCTTC,CAISETLANEQFF
TRBV10-2,.,TRBJ1-1,once,TGCGCCAGCAGCTCAAATTGGGGGCTTAACACTGAAGCTTTCTTT,CASSSNWGLNTEAFF
TRBV5-5,.,TRBJ1-2,few,TGTGCCAGCAGCTTCCCACCCCTTTCGGGGTCGGGCTTCTATGGCTACACCTTC,CASSFPPLSGSGFYGYTF
TRBV5-6,TRBD1,TRBJ1-2,.,TGTGCCAGCAGCACCTACAGGACAGGGACTAACTATGGCTACACCTTC,CASSTYRTGTNYGYTF
TRBV9,TRBD2,TRBJ2-3,few,TGTGCCAGCAGCGCGGGAGGGTCTGGACTAGCGGGGGGGACAGATACGCAGTATTTT,CASSAGGSGLAGGTDTQYF
TRBV5-4,.,TRBJ1-2,few,TGTGCCAGCAGCTTGGCCACACAGCTTAACTATGGCTACACCTTC,CASSLATQLNYGYTF
TRBV11-2,.,TRBJ1-1,.,TGTGCCAGCAGCTTACAACTCCCTGAAGCTTTCTTT,CASSLQLPEAFF
TRBV15,.,TRBJ1-5,.,TGTGCCACCAGCAGAGGTACCCGGGAGGGCAATCAGCCCCAGCATTTT,CATSRGTREGNQPQHF
TRBV2,.,TRBJ2-5,few,TGTGCCAGCAGCAGGGACTTGCAAGAGACCCAGTACTTC,CASSRDLQETQYF
TRBV2,.,TRBJ1-3,.,TGTGCCAGCAGCCTAAGGACAGCCGAGCCTGACATATATTTT,CASSLRTAEPDIYF
TRBV11-2,.,TRBJ1-2,.,TGTGCCAGCAGCTTAGGAGGGATCTATGGCTACACCTTC,CASSLGGIYGYTF
TRBV29-1,.,TRBJ2-5,.,TGCAGCGTTAGCGGGCAAGAGACCCAGTACTTC,CSVSGQETQYF
TRBV6-5,TRBD2,TRBJ2-3,.,TGTGCCAGCAGCCCCGCAGCGGGGGGAGGAGATACGCAGTATTTT,CASSPAAGGGDTQYF
TRBV19,.,TRBJ1-1,.,TGTGCCAGTAGTATACGTCAGGAGGAAACCGGGAGGTTCTTT,CASSIRQEETGRFF